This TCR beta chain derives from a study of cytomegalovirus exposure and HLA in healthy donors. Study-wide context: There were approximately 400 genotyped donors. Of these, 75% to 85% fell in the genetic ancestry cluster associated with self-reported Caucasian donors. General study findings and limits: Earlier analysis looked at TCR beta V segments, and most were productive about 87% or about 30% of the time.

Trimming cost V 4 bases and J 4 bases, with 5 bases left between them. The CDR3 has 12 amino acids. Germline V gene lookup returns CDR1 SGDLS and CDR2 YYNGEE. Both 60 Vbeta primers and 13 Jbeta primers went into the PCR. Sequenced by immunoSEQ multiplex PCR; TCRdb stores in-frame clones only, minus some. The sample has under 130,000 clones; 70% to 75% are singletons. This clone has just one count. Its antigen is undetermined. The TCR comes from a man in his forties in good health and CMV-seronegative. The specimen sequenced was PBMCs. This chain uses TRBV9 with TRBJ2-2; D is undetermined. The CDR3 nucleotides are TGTGCCAGCAGCCCCCGCACCGGGGAGCTGTTTTTT. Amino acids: CASSPRTGELFF.